The sequence of this TCR beta chain was determined in a study of response to subunit inactivated influenza vaccine. A word on this clonotype: Its antigen is unidentified.

V lost 6 bases, J lost 2 bases, and 18 bases lay in between. CDR1 and CDR2 (germline): LGHNT, FRNRAP. The CDR3 totals 16 residues. Study-level findings and limits: Researchers suggested that each seasonal influenza vaccination recruits few new T cells.

MiXCR was run by TCRdb on the RT-PCR reads, yielding one entry per CDR3 protein. The table has almost 600,000 distinct CDR3 sequences, 11% to 15% seen once. The chain has TRBV12-5 and TRBJ2-3; the D is unclear. The clonotype originates from a man aged 45-65 years who received an inactivated influenza vaccine. Sample: PBMCs from blood, taken approximately 12 days after vaccination. This CDR3 reads CASGLPDRRLTDTQYF. CDR3 in DNA: TGTGCTAGTGGACTCCCGGACCGCAGACTCACAGATACGCAGTATTTT. The full variable domain, its missing parts supplied by reference TRBV12-5 and TRBJ2-3, is DARVTQTPRHKVTEMGQEVTMRCQPILGHNTVFWYRQTMMQGLELLAYFRNRAPLDDSGMPKDRFSAEMPDATLATLKIQPSEPRDSAVYFCASGLPDRRLTDTQYFGPGTRLTVL.